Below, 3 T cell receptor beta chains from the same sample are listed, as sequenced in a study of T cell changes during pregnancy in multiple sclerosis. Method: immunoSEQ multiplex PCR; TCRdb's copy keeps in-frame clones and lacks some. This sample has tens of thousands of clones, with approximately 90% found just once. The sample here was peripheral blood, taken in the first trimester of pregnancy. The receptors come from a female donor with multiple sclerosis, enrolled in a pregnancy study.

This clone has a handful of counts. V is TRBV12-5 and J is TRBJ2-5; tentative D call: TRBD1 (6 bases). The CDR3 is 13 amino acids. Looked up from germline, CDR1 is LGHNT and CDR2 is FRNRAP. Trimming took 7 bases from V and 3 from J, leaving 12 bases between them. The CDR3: CASVRGSEETQYF. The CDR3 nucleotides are TGTGCTAGTGTAAGGGGGTCGGAAGAGACCCAGTACTTC. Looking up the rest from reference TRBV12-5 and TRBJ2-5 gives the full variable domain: DARVTQTPRHKVTEMGQEVTMRCQPILGHNTVFWYRQTMMQGLELLAYFRNRAPLDDSGMPKDRFSAEMPDATLATLKIQPSEPRDSAVYFCASVRGSEETQYFGPGTRLLVL.

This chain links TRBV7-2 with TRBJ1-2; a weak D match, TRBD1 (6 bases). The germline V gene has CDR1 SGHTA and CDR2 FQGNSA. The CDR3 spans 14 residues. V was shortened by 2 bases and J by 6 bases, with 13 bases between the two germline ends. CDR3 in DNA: TGTGCCAGCAGCTTATTGGGGGCTGGGGATGGCTACACCTTC. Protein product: CASSLLGAGDGYTF.

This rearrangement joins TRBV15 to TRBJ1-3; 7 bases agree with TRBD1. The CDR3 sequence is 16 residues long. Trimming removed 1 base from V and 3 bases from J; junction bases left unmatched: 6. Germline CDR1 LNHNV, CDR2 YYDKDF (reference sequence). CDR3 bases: TGTGCCACCAGCAGAGGAAGAACAGGGGTTGGAAACACCATATATTTT. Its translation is CATSRGRTGVGNTIYF.